The rows below give T cell receptor beta chains drawn from one sample of a study of blood T cell repertoires in COVID-19. The table came from immunoSEQ multiplex PCR; TCRdb's copy has only in-frame clones and leaves some out. This sample has over 25,000 clones, with approximately 90% found just once. The sequencing input was peripheral blood. These receptors originate from a human donor with active COVID-19. The donor label of this sample is uncertain. Both conserved end residues are trimmed from each CDR3.

V gene	J gene	CDR3 protein
TRBV4-2	TRBJ2-5	ASSLVGGETQY
TRBV25-1	TRBJ1-1	ASSAGTGGHTEAF
TRBV5-1	TRBJ2-2	ASSLDRGTGELF
TRBV3-1/TRBV3-2	TRBJ1-1	ASSQAGGRSEAF
TRBV2	TRBJ2-4	ASSPGGAKNIQY
TRBV9	TRBJ2-5	ASSVDQGAKETQY
TRBV7-6	TRBJ1-5	ASSAGQARGQPQH
TRBV3-1/TRBV3-2	TRBJ1-1	ASSQDRGSTEAF
TRBV28	TRBJ2-6	ASRTGTRTGANVLT
TRBV28	TRBJ2-1	ASSSYNEQF
TRBV5-1	TRBJ2-1	ASRVGGQVEQF
TRBV4-1	TRBJ1-2	ASSQEGQGAVNYGYT
TRBV7-2	TRBJ2-1	ASSLPPGVNEQF
TRBV27	TRBJ1-4	ASSLSGGAEKLF
TRBV5-4	TRBJ2-7	ASSQTNEGREQY
TRBV28	TRBJ2-7	ASSSDTSGTSYEQY
TRBV9	TRBJ2-7	ASSVDRQGAYYEQY
TRBV14	TRBJ2-3	ASSQDRGSGGTDTQY
TRBV2	TRBJ2-7	ASSPERQSSYEQY
TRBV7-6	TRBJ1-2	ASSRGGGVGYT
TRBV7-9	TRBJ1-2	ASGPWMGTADNYGYT
TRBV5-4	TRBJ2-3	ASSLGLAGNRDTQY
TRBV7-2	TRBJ2-7	ASSLAASGGTYEQY
TRBV29-1	TRBJ1-2	SVEFVGEGAYGYT
TRBV7-8	TRBJ2-1	ASSWGLAGGQDNEQF
TRBV9	TRBJ2-3	ASSVSGGLTDTQY
TRBV28	TRBJ2-2	ATQQGETGELF
TRBV5-1	TRBJ2-5	ASSSLAGATQGETQY
TRBV4-1	TRBJ1-2	ASSQDSRDTSNYGYT
TRBV25-1	TRBJ2-7	ASSPAGGPYEQY
TRBV4-1	TRBJ2-5	ASSQVGLAVRETQY
TRBV7-3	TRBJ2-1	ASSPNGGGKNEQF
TRBV24-1	TRBJ1-2	ATSPTGFNYGYT
TRBV3-1/TRBV3-2	TRBJ1-2	ASSQDTAGGDGYT
TRBV18	TRBJ2-7	ASSRGLATSYEQY
TRBV7-3	TRBJ2-3	ASSLLGGVADTQY
TRBV9	TRBJ2-7	ASSAGGEQY
TRBV30	TRBJ2-7	AWSPGTGPHYEQY
TRBV5-6	TRBJ1-1	ASSLDYSEAF
TRBV7-8	TRBJ1-3	ASSLGRVPGNTIY
TRBV10-3	TRBJ2-4	AISDSKTPLMDIQY
TRBV13	TRBJ2-7	ASSSRGLAGAPSYEQY
TRBV7-6	TRBJ1-4	ASSLGQGKATNEKLF
TRBV5-8	TRBJ1-2	ASSFRDRHDGYT
TRBV19	TRBJ2-1	ATFGGLYNEQF
TRBV2	TRBJ2-5	ASSILARETQY
TRBV3-1/TRBV3-2	TRBJ1-5	ASSQQVTGGNQPQH
TRBV7-2	TRBJ1-5	ASSGGQAFNQPQH
TRBV28	TRBJ2-7	ASSLLGTGSYEQY